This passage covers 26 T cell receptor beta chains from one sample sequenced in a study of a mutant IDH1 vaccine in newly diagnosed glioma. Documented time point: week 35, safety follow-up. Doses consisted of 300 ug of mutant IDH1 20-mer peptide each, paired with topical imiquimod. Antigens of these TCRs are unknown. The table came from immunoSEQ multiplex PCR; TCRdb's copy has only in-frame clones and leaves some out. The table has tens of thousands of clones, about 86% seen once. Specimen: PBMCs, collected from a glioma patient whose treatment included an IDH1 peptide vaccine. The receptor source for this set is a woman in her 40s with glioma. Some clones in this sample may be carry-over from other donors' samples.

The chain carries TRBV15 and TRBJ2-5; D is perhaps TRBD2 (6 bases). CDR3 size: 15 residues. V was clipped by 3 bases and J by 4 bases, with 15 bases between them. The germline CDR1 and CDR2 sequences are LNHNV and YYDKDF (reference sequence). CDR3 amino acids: CATSRSRGLPETQYF. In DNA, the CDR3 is TGTGCCACCAGCAGGAGCCGGGGACTCCCAGAGACCCAGTACTTC.

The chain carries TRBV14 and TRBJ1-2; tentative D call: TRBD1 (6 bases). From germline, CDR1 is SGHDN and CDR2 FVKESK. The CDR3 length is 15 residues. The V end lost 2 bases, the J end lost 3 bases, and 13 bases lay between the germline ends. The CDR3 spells CASSQLSGGDYGYTF. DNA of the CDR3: TGTGCCAGCAGCCAACTATCGGGGGGCGACTATGGCTACACCTTC.

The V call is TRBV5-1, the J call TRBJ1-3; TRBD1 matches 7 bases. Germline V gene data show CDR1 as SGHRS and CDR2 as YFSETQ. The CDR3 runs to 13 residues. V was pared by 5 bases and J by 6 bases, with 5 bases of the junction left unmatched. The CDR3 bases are TGCGCCAGCAGAACAGGGGATCAAAACACCATATATTTT. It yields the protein CASRTGDQNTIYF. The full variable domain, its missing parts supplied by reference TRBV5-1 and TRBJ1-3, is KAGVTQTPRYLIKTRGQQVTLSCSPISGHRSVSWYQQTPGQGLQFLFEYFSETQRNKGNFPGRFSGRQFSNSRSEMNVSTLELGDSALYLCASRTGDQNTIYFGEGSWLTVV.

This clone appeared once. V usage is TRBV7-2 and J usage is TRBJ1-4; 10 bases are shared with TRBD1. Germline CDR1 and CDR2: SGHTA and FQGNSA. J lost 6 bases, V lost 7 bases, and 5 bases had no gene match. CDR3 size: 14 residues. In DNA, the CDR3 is TGTGCCAGCAACTCCGGGACAGGGGATGAAAAACTGTTTTTT. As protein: CASNSGTGDEKLFF.

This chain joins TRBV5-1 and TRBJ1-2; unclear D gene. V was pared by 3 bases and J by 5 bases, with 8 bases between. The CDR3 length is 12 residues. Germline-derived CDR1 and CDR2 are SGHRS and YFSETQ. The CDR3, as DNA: TGCGCCAGCAGCTCGCCGGGGTATGGCTACACCTTC. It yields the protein CASSSPGYGYTF.

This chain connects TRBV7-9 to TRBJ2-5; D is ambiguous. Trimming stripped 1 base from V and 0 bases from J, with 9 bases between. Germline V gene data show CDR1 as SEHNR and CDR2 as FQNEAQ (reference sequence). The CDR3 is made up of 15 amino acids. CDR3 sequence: CASSLGPAYQETQYF. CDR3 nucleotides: TGTGCCAGCAGCTTAGGGCCAGCGTACCAAGAGACCCAGTACTTC. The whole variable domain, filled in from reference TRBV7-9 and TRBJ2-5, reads DTGVSQNPRHKITKRGQNVTFRCDPISEHNRLYWYRQTLGQGPEFLTYFQNEAQLEKSRLLSDRFSAERPKGSFSTLEIQRTEQGDSAMYLCASSLGPAYQETQYFGPGTRLLVL.

The chain's CDR3 is CASSPQGGETQYF. In DNA form, the CDR3 reads TGTGCCAGCAGCCCACAGGGGGGGGAGACCCAGTACTTC. V usage is TRBV7-9 and J usage is TRBJ2-5, with a possible D match to TRBD1 (8 bases). There are 13 residues in the CDR3. The V end was cut by 5 bases, the J end by 5 bases, with 12 bases between. Germline V gives CDR1 SEHNR, CDR2 FQNEAQ (reference sequence).

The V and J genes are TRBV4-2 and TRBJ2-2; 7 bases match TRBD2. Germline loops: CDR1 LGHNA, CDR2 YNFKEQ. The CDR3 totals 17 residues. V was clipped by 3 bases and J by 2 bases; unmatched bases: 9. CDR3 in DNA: TGTGCCAGCAGCCACAGACCGGGACTATATAACACCGGGGAGCTGTTTTTT. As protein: CASSHRPGLYNTGELFF.

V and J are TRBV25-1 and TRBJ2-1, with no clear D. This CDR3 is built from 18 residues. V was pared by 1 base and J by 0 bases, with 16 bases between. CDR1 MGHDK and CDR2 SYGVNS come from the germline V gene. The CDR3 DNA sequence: TGTGCCAGCAGTGAATCGGGTCCGGGCAGCAGCTCCTACAATGAGCAGTTCTTC. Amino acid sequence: CASSESGPGSSSYNEQFF.

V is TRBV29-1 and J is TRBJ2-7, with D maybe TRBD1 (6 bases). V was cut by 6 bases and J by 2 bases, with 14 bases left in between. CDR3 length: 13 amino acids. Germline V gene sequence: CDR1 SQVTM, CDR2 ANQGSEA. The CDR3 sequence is CSVGRDTPYEQYF. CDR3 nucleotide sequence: TGCAGCGTCGGCCGGGACACCCCCTACGAGCAGTACTTC.

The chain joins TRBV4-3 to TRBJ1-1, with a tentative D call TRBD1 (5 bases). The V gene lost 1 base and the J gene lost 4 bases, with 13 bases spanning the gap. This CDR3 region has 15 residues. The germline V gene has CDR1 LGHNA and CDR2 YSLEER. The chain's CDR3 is CASSQGVAGGTEAFF. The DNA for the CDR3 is TGCGCCAGCAGCCAAGGGGTGGCCGGGGGCACTGAAGCTTTCTTT.

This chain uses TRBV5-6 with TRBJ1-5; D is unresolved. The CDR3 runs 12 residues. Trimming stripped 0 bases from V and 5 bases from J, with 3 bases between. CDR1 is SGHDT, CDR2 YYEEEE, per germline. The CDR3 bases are TGTGCCAGCAGCTTGGGAGATCAGCCCCAGCATTTT. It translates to CASSLGDQPQHF.

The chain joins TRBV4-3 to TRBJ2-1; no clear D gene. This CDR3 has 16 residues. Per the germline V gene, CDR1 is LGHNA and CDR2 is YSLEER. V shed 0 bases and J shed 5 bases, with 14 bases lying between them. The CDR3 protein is CASSQDRVGLHNEQFF. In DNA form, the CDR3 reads TGCGCCAGCAGCCAAGATCGGGTAGGGCTACACAATGAGCAGTTCTTC.

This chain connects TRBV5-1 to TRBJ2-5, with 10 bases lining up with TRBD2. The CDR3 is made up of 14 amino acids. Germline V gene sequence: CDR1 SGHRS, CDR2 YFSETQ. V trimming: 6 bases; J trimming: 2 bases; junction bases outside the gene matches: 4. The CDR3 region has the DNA TGCGCCAGCACCCAAGCGGGGGGGCAAGAGACCCAGTACTTC. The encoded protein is CASTQAGGQETQYF.

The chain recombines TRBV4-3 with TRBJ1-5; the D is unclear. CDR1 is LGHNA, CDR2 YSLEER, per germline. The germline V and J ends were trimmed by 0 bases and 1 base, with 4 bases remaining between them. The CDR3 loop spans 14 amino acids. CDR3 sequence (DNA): TGCGCCAGCAGCCAAGATCCCAGCAATCAGCCCCAGCATTTT. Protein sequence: CASSQDPSNQPQHF.

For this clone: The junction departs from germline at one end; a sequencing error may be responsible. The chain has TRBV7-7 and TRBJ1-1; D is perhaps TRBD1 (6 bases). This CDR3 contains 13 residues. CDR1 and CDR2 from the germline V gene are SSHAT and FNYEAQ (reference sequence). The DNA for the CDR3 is TGTGCTAGCAGCACGAACAGGGACACTGAAGCTTTCTTT. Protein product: CASSTNRDTEAFF.

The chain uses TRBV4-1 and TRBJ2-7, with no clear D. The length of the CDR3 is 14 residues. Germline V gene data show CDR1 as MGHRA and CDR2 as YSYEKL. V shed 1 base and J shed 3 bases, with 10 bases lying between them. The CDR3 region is CASSQGALDYEQYF. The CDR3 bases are TGCGCCAGCAGCCAAGGAGCTCTAGACTACGAGCAGTACTTC.

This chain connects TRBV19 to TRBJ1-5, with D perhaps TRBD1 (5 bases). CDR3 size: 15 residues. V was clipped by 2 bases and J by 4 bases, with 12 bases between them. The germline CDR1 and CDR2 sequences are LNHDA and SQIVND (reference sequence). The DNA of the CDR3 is TGTGCCAGTAGTATAACGGCGGGACCAAATCAGCCCCAGCATTTT. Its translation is CASSITAGPNQPQHF.

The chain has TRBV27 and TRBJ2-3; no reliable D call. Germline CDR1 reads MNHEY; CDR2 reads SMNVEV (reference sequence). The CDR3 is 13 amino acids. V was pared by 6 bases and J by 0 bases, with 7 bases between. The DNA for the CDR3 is TGTGCCAGCAGCTCAACTAGCACAGATACGCAGTATTTT. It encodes CASSSTSTDTQYF.

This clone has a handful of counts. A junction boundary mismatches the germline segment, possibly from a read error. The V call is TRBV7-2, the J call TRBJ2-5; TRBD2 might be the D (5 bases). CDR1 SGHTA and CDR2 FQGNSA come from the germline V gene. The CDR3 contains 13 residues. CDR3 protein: CAGSGPYQETQYF. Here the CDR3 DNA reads TGTGCCGGCAGCGGCCCTTACCAAGAGACCCAGTACTTC. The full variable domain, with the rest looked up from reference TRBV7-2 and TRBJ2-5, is GAGVSQSPSNKVTEKGKDVELRCDPISGHTALYWYRQSLGQGLEFLIYFQGNSAPDKSGLPSDRFSAERTGGSVSTLTIQRTQQEDSAVYLCAGSGPYQETQYFGPGTRLLVL.

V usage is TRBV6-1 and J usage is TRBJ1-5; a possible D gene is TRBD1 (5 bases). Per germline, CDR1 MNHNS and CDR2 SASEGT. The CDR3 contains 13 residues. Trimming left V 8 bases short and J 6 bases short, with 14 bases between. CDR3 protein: CASLPGRGQPQHF. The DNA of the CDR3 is TGTGCCAGCCTCCCGGGACGGGGTCAGCCCCAGCATTTT.

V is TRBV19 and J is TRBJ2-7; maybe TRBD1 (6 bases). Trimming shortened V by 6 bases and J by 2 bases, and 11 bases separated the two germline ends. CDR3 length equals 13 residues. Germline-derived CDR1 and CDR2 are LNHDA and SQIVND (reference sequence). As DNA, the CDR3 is TGTGCCAGTAGCCGGGACACTACCTACGAGCAGTACTTC. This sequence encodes CASSRDTTYEQYF.

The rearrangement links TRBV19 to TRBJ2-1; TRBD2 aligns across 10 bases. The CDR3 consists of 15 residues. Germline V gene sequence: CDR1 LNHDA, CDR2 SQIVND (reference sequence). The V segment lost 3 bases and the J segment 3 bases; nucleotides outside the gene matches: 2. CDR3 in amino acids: CASSMGTSVYNEQFF. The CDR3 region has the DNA TGTGCCAGTAGTATGGGGACTAGCGTCTACAATGAGCAGTTCTTC.

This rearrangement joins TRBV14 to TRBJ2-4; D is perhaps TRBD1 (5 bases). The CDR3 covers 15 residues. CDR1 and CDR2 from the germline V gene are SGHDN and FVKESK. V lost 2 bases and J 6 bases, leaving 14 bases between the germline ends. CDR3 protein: CASSQKTGDGNIQYF. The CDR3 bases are TGTGCCAGCAGCCAAAAAACAGGAGACGGAAACATTCAGTACTTC.

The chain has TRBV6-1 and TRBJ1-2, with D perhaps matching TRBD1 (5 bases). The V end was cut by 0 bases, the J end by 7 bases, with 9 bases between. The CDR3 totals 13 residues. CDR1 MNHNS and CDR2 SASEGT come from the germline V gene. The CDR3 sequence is CASSEAPGSGYTF. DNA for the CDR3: TGTGCCAGCAGTGAAGCACCAGGGTCTGGCTACACCTTC.

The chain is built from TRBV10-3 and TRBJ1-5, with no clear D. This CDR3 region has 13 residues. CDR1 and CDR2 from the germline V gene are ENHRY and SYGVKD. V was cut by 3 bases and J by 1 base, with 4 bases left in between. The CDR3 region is CAISDGSNQPQHF. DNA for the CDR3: TGTGCCATCAGTGACGGGAGCAATCAGCCCCAGCATTTT.